This T cell receptor beta chain stems from a study of control samples from healthy donors and cancer patients. Libraries were prepared by immunoSEQ multiplex PCR; TCRdb keeps only in-frame clonotypes and omits some of them. This table has roughly 130,000 clones, about 93% appearing once. The CDR3 totals 15 residues. CDR1 and CDR2 from the germline V gene are SEHNR and FQNEAQ (reference sequence). With 1 base removed from V and 8 bases from J, the gap between germline ends came to 14 bases. V is TRBV7-9 and J is TRBJ1-4; no clear D gene. The sequencing input was blood. The receptor was derived from a man aged 18 to 30 in good health. This CDR3 reads CASSLVDHSGEKLFF. DNA of the CDR3: TGTGCCAGCAGCTTAGTCGACCATTCGGGCGAAAAACTGTTTTTT.